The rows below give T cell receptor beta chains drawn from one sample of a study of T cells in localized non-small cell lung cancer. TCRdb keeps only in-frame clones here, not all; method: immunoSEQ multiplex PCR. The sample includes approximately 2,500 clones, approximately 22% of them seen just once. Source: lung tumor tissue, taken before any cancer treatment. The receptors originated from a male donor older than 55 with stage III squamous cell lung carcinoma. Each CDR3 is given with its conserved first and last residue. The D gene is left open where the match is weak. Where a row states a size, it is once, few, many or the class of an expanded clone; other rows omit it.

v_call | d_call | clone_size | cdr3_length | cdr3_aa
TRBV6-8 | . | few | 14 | CASSARLGVHEQYF
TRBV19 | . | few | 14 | CASSATARNTEAFF
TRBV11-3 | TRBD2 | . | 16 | CASSFLAGGSTDTQYF
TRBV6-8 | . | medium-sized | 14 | CASSYWAGDYGYTF
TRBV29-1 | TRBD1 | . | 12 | CSAGEGAQPQHF
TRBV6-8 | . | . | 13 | CASSRPGDNEQFF
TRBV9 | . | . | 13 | CASSGGPGNTIYF
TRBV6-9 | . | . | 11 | CASKQLNTIYF
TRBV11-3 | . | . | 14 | CASRRGGAAGELFF
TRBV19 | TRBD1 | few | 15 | CASGQGASSTGELFF
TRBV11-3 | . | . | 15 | CASSPNRDTGGTQYF
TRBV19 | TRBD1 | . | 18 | CASSIGPSPTGGRYGYTF
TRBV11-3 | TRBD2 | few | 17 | CASSSRAGTSGGNIQYF
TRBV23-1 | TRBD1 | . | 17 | CASGRGDRGNGAQPQHF
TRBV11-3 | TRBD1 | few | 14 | CASSSGTGYKWLFF
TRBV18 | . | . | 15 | CASSPPGVSNQPQHF
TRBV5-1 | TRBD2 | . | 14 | CASSSSGDTGELFF
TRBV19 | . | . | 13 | CASRQGKDNEQFF
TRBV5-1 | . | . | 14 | CASSLFDRNYGYTF
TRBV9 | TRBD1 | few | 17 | CASSPGMIRGRGHGYTF
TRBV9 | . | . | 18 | CASSVEHPTGLTYNEQFF
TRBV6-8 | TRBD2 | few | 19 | CASNPLGLAALSGANVLTF
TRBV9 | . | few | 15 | CASSVEGLIYQPQHF